Shown below are 32 T cell receptor beta chains from a single sample sequenced in a study of OX40 agonist ivuxolimab in advanced cancers. The protocol was immunoSEQ multiplex PCR, while the TCRdb copy is restricted to in-frame clones and leaves out a portion. The sample shows about 62,000 clones, around 93% of them seen only once. The starting material was CD4+ or CD8+ T cells sorted from blood, obtained in a trial of the OX40 agonist ivuxolimab. All receptors come from an adult with an advanced solid tumor such as melanoma, head and neck, liver or kidney cancer.

The V gene is TRBV27, the J gene TRBJ2-5, with 7 bases that match TRBD2. Trimming took 2 bases from V and 4 from J; bases not matched to a gene: 13. Germline V gene data show CDR1 as MNHEY and CDR2 as SMNVEV (reference sequence). The CDR3 is 17 residues long. The CDR3 DNA reads TGTGCCAGCAGTTTACGAGGACTAGTCGCCCCCGGAGAGACCCAGTACTTC. Its translation: CASSLRGLVAPGETQYF.

This chain uses TRBV7-9 with TRBJ2-7; possible D gene TRBD2, 5 bases. Trimming removed 7 bases at V and 6 bases at J, with 13 bases between. Germline V gene lookup returns CDR1 SEHNR and CDR2 FQNEAQ (reference sequence). This CDR3 has 12 amino acids. The CDR3 nucleotides read TGTGCCAGCACGGGCCCGGGATCCGAGCAGTACTTC. This sequence encodes CASTGPGSEQYF.

V is TRBV21-1 and J is TRBJ1-1. TRBV21-1 is termed a pseudogene. The CDR3 spans 16 residues. DNA of the CDR3: TGTGCCAGCAGCAAGAAGAAAGGGATCGGCTCCACTGAAGCTTTCTTT. Amino acid sequence: CASSKKKGIGSTEAFF.

This clone appeared a few times. V is TRBV7-9 and J is TRBJ2-7; the D call may be TRBD1 or TRBD2 (6 bases each). The CDR3 has 14 residues. The V gene's germline CDR1 is SEHNR and CDR2 FQNEAQ (reference sequence). Trimming left V 1 base short and J 3 bases short, with 10 bases between. CDR3: CASSLGGAYYEQYF. As DNA, the CDR3 is TGTGCCAGCAGCTTAGGGGGGGCCTACTACGAGCAGTACTTC.

V and J are TRBV7-2 and TRBJ2-7; 9 bases are shared with TRBD2. The J segment lost 4 bases and the V segment lost 5 bases, leaving 12 bases of the junction unmatched. Per germline, CDR1 SGHTA and CDR2 FQGNSA. This CDR3 region has 16 residues. CDR3 protein: CASSPLGAGGSYEQYF. The CDR3 DNA sequence: TGTGCCAGCAGCCCACTTGGAGCGGGAGGATCTTACGAGCAGTACTTC.

This chain uses TRBV4-1 with TRBJ2-3, with a possible D match to TRBD1 (5 bases). The CDR3 loop spans 13 amino acids. V gave up 10 bases and J gave up 0 bases, with 11 bases separating them. Germline V gene data show CDR1 as MGHRA and CDR2 as YSYEKL. CDR3 sequence: CATGQGSTDTQYF. The CDR3 bases are TGCGCCACCGGGCAGGGAAGCACAGATACGCAGTATTTT.

V and J are TRBV30 and TRBJ2-7, with TRBD1 as a possible D gene (5 bases). The germline CDR1 and CDR2 sequences are GTSNPN and SVGIG (reference sequence). Trimming pared 5 bases from V and 3 bases from J, leaving 8 bases between. The CDR3 length is 11 residues. The CDR3 DNA reads TGTGCCTGGTCAGGACACTACGAGCAGTACTTC. This gives the protein CAWSGHYEQYF.

This chain connects TRBV4-3 to TRBJ1-6, with D uncertain. V shed 1 base and J shed 7 bases, with 14 bases lying between them. The germline gives CDR1 LGHNA, CDR2 YSLEER. The CDR3 is 16 residues long. The CDR3 DNA is TGCGCCAGCAGCCAAGCCGTGGCGACCCCCAATTCACCCCTCCACTTT. Translating gives CASSQAVATPNSPLHF.

This clone was seen just once. J is TRBJ2-7 and V is TRBV4-3; a possible D gene is TRBD2 (6 bases). V lost 0 bases, J lost 0 bases, and 15 bases lay in between. Germline CDR1 is LGHNA and CDR2 is YSLEER. The CDR3 has 17 amino acids. CDR3 in amino acids: CASSQDRIAERSYEQYF. The CDR3 DNA is TGCGCCAGCAGCCAAGATAGGATAGCGGAGCGCTCCTACGAGCAGTACTTC.

This clone was seen only once. This chain joins TRBV28 and TRBJ1-1; TRBD1 matches at 8 bases. CDR1 and CDR2 from the germline V gene are MDHEN and SYDVKM. The CDR3 runs 14 residues. After removal of 6 bases from V and 5 bases from J, the junction contained 8 bases not matched to a gene. The CDR3 is CASSPTGGGTEAFF. CDR3 DNA sequence: TGTGCCAGCAGCCCTACAGGGGGAGGGACTGAAGCTTTCTTT.

This sequence joins TRBV10-2 and TRBJ2-4; D may be TRBD1 or TRBD2 (7 bases each). This CDR3 is built from 17 residues. From germline, CDR1 is WSHSY and CDR2 SAAADI. Trimming stripped 6 bases from V and 6 bases from J, with 24 bases between. CDR3 sequence (DNA): TGCGCCAGCAGGGGTCTTTCGTGGGAGGGGGCGTCAAACATTCAGTACTTC. This translates into CASRGLSWEGASNIQYF.

This clone was seen only once. The rearrangement joins TRBV29-1 to TRBJ2-5, with TRBD1 as a possible D gene (5 bases). V lost 7 bases and J lost 5, with 17 bases in between. The CDR3 contains 13 residues. Germline CDR1 SQVTM, CDR2 ANQGSEA. The CDR3 sequence is CSATHQGGETQYF. The CDR3 nucleotides are TGCAGCGCGACACACCAGGGCGGCGAGACCCAGTACTTC.

The chain combines TRBV6-1 with TRBJ2-1; D gene ambiguous. Between the trimmed V and J ends, which lost 6 bases and 7 bases, there was a span of 19 bases. The CDR3 runs 15 residues. CDR1 and CDR2 from the germline V gene are MNHNS and SASEGT. CDR3 coding DNA: TGTGCCAGCAGCCCCTCGGATTTCTCGTTTAATGAGCAGTTCTTC. As protein: CASSPSDFSFNEQFF.

V and J are TRBV7-9 and TRBJ2-5; D might be TRBD1 or TRBD2, each matching 5 bases. The CDR3 loop spans 15 amino acids. V lost 2 bases to trimming and J lost 1 base, with 11 bases between them. Germline CDR1 and CDR2: SEHNR and FQNEAQ (reference sequence). The CDR3 spells CASSLRAGAQETQYF. The DNA for the CDR3 is TGTGCCAGCAGCTTACGAGCCGGGGCCCAAGAGACCCAGTACTTC.

CDR3: CASSQDAEAGELFF. CDR3 in DNA: TGCGCCAGCAGCCAAGATGCCGAGGCGGGGGAGCTGTTTTTT. The rearrangement links TRBV4-3 to TRBJ2-2; no firm D call. The CDR3 totals 14 residues. Germline V gene sequence: CDR1 LGHNA, CDR2 YSLEER. Trimming removed 0 bases from V and 8 bases from J, with 10 bases in between.

The chain carries TRBV29-1 and TRBJ2-1; D ambiguous. The V gene's germline CDR1 is SQVTM and CDR2 ANQGSEA. The ends were cut back, 6 bases at V and 0 bases at J, with 12 bases in the middle. This CDR3 spans 14 amino acids. CDR3 sequence (DNA): TGCAGCGTCCGGGTCCCCAGCTCCTACAATGAGCAGTTCTTC. Translation: CSVRVPSSYNEQFF.

V gene TRBV7-9 combines with J gene TRBJ1-2; D unclear. The ends were cut back, 5 bases at V and 3 bases at J, with 13 bases in the middle. The CDR3 loop spans 14 amino acids. The germline gives CDR1 SEHNR, CDR2 FQNEAQ (reference sequence). DNA for the CDR3: TGTGCCAGCAGCCCCGTCGCAGCTGACTATGGCTACACCTTC. Its translation: CASSPVAADYGYTF.

The V gene is TRBV19, the J gene TRBJ2-3, with 10 bases matching TRBD2. Per germline, CDR1 LNHDA and CDR2 SQIVND (reference sequence). V dropped 3 bases and J dropped 1; count of bases not matched to a gene: 7. This CDR3 contains 17 residues. This CDR3 is CASSILAGDRGTDTQYF. In DNA, the CDR3 is TGTGCCAGTAGTATTCTAGCGGGAGACCGTGGCACAGATACGCAGTATTTT.

The chain employs TRBV13 and TRBJ2-3; unclear D gene. The CDR3 runs to 13 residues. The germline V gene has CDR1 PRHDT and CDR2 FYEKMQ (reference sequence). Trimming took off 5 bases at V and 6 bases at J, with 12 bases between the two ends. CDR3 DNA sequence: TGTGCCAGCAGCACCCCGGCTTGGGATACGCAGTATTTT. Amino acid sequence: CASSTPAWDTQYF.

The chain uses TRBV2 and TRBJ2-7, with TRBD1 matching 9 bases. Germline CDR1 is SNHLY and CDR2 is FYNNEI. The CDR3 extends over 15 amino acids. Losses at the gene ends were 6 bases for V and 5 bases for J; bases not matched to a gene: 11. In DNA form, the CDR3 reads TGTGCCAGCAGCGACCCCGGACAGGGGTCAGACGAGCAGTACTTC. It specifies CASSDPGQGSDEQYF.

The chain is built from TRBV9 and TRBJ1-6; unclear D gene. V was cut by 0 bases and J by 7 bases, with 8 bases left in between. Germline CDR1 reads SGDLS; CDR2 reads YYNGEE. CDR3 length equals 14 residues. Here the CDR3 DNA reads TGTGCCAGCAGCGTAGGCGGCGGGAATTCACCCCTCCACTTT. It specifies CASSVGGGNSPLHF.

This clone has just a few counts. The chain joins TRBV2 to TRBJ1-2, with 9 bases identical to TRBD1. From germline, CDR1 is SNHLY and CDR2 FYNNEI. CDR3 size: 13 residues. Trimming removed 9 bases from V and 6 bases from J; junction bases left unmatched: 8. This CDR3 reads CASNRRTGDGYTF. The DNA of the CDR3 is TGTGCCAGTAACAGGAGGACAGGGGATGGCTACACCTTC. Full variable domain (outside the CDR3, taken from reference TRBV2 and TRBJ1-2): EPEVTQTPSHQVTQMGQEVILRCVPISNHLYFYWYRQILGQKVEFLVSFYNNEISEKSEIFDDQFSVERPDGSNFTLKIRSTKLEDSAMYFCASNRRTGDGYTFGSGTRLTVV.

This clone was counted a single time. This rearrangement joins TRBV5-8 to TRBJ1-1; D is uncertain. Germline values: CDR1 SGHTS, CDR2 YDEGEE. Between the trimmed V and J ends, which lost 2 bases and 1 base, there was a span of 6 bases. This CDR3 spans 13 amino acids. This CDR3 is CASSFTRNTEAFF. DNA for the CDR3: TGTGCCAGCAGCTTCACACGGAACACTGAAGCTTTCTTT.

The rearrangement uses TRBV7-2 and TRBJ2-3, with D perhaps matching TRBD2 (5 bases). This CDR3 is 15 amino acids long. CDR1 is SGHTA and CDR2 is FQGNSA in the germline V gene. Trimming left V 5 bases short and J 0 bases short, with 12 bases between. The CDR3 sequence: CASSPGRGSTDTQYF. The CDR3 DNA reads TGTGCCAGCAGCCCGGGGAGAGGGAGCACAGATACGCAGTATTTT.

The CDR3 loop reads CASSIRGTLHNEKLFF. The CDR3 bases are TGTGCCAGCAGCATACGGGGAACGCTACATAATGAAAAACTGTTTTTT. The rearrangement joins TRBV21-1 to TRBJ1-4. TRBV21-1 is a recognized pseudogene. The CDR3 length is 16 residues.

V gene TRBV2 combines with J gene TRBJ1-1; D unresolved. The V and J ends lost 1 base and 11 bases respectively, with 14 bases between them. The CDR3 consists of 13 residues. CDR1 is SNHLY, CDR2 FYNNEI, per germline. The DNA of the CDR3 is TGTGCCAGCAGTGAAGTGGAAGGCTGGCCGGCTTTCTTT. Its translation is CASSEVEGWPAFF.

This chain joins TRBV10-3 and TRBJ1-2; 7 bases match TRBD1. The CDR3 loop spans 19 amino acids. The germline V gene has CDR1 ENHRY and CDR2 SYGVKD. J was trimmed by 1 base and V by 8 bases; bases with no gene match: 22. In DNA form, the CDR3 reads TGTGCCATCCCTCGGGGAATCGGGACAGTAGATTCGATTAACTATGGCTACACCTTC. Protein: CAIPRGIGTVDSINYGYTF.

The chain carries TRBV7-9 and TRBJ2-1; D ambiguous. V was trimmed by 5 bases and J by 1 base, leaving 6 bases between them. Germline V gene lookup returns CDR1 SEHNR and CDR2 FQNEAQ (reference sequence). The CDR3 spans 13 residues. CDR3 nucleotides: TGTGCCAGCAGCGAGGTTTCCTACAATGAGCAGTTCTTC. This gives the protein CASSEVSYNEQFF.

The J gene is TRBJ2-7, the V gene TRBV6-1; D ambiguous. This CDR3 has 14 residues. The ends were cut back, 1 base at V and 4 bases at J, with 11 bases in the middle. The V gene's germline CDR1 is MNHNS and CDR2 SASEGT. Here the CDR3 reads CASSEVVGKYEQYF. The DNA for the CDR3 is TGTGCCAGCAGTGAAGTTGTTGGGAAGTACGAGCAGTACTTC.

The chain combines TRBV4-3 with TRBJ1-2; TRBD1 aligns across 8 bases. V lost 2 bases to trimming and J lost 5 bases; unmatched junction nucleotides: 4. In germline, CDR1 is LGHNA, CDR2 YSLEER. The CDR3 runs 14 residues. CDR3 amino acids: CASSQLGQAYGYTF. In DNA form, the CDR3 reads TGCGCCAGCAGCCAACTGGGACAGGCTTATGGCTACACCTTC.

This clone has just one count. This chain uses TRBV7-9 with TRBJ1-1; the D is unclear. Germline V gene sequence: CDR1 SEHNR, CDR2 FQNEAQ (reference sequence). This CDR3 has 12 residues. Trimming took 5 bases from V and 2 from J, leaving 6 bases between them. CDR3 sequence reads: CASSPKNTEAFF. The CDR3 region has the DNA TGTGCCAGCAGCCCCAAAAACACTGAAGCTTTCTTT.

This clone came up a few times. The CDR3 region has the DNA TGTGCCAGCAGTCCGGGCCAGACTTCCTATGGCTACACCTTC. This sequence encodes CASSPGQTSYGYTF. The genes are TRBV6-1 and TRBJ1-2; D remains unclear. CDR1 is MNHNS, CDR2 SASEGT, per germline. CDR3 size: 14 residues. V was shortened by 5 bases and J by 4 bases, with 14 bases between the two germline ends.